This is a list of T cell receptor beta chains from one sample in a study of OX40 agonist ivuxolimab in advanced cancers. Assay: immunoSEQ multiplex PCR; the TCRdb copy retains only in-frame clones and omits some. This table holds 30,000 to 45,000 clones, about 80% found once. This specimen was CD4+ or CD8+ T cells sorted from blood, taken in a trial of the OX40 agonist ivuxolimab. These receptors were collected from an adult with an advanced solid tumor such as melanoma, head and neck, liver or kidney cancer. Each CDR3 is given with its conserved first and last residue. A D gene is named only where the DNA matches it firmly. Some rows have no size entry. The others give once, few or many, or a class for an expanded clone.

CDR3 DNA,CDR3 protein,D gene,clone size,V gene,CDR3 length,J gene
TGTGCCAGCAGCGGACTCCTCAATCAGCCCCAGCATTTT,CASSGLLNQPQHF,NA,NA,TRBV6-6,13,TRBJ1-5
TGTGCCAGCAGCAGAGCTTCCGACGGAGTTAATGAAAAACTGTTTTTT,CASSRASDGVNEKLFF,NA,NA,TRBV7-3,16,TRBJ1-4
TGTGCCAGCAGCACCTATAGCGGGGGGCCCACAGATACGCAGTATTTT,CASSTYSGGPTDTQYF,TRBD2,once,TRBV7-9,16,TRBJ2-3
TGTGCCAGCGGACAGGGACACACAGATACGCAATATTTT,CASGQGHTDTQYF,TRBD1,NA,TRBV6-1,13,TRBJ2-3
TGTGCCAGCAGTAACCCCACAAGGCACGAGCAGTACTTC,CASSNPTRHEQYF,NA,NA,TRBV6-5,13,TRBJ2-7
TGTGCCAGCTATGACGGCTTCCCAAACACCATATATTTT,CASYDGFPNTIYF,NA,medium-sized,TRBV7-8,13,TRBJ1-3
TGTGCCAGCAGCCCCACCCTCTATTCACCCCTCCACTTT,CASSPTLYSPLHF,NA,NA,TRBV6-5,13,TRBJ1-6
TGCGCCAGCAGCGAGGGACTAGCGGGGGGATACGAGCAGTACTTC,CASSEGLAGGYEQYF,TRBD2,NA,TRBV5-1,15,TRBJ2-7
TGTGCCAGCAGCTTGGGGGGGAACTCTGGAAACACCATATATTTT,CASSLGGNSGNTIYF,NA,NA,TRBV7-7,15,TRBJ1-3
TGTGCCACCAGCAGAGATCTGCGTGAGCAGTTCTTC,CATSRDLREQFF,NA,few,TRBV15,12,TRBJ2-1
TGCAGCGTCCGAATGGGGAGCACTGAAGCTTTCTTT,CSVRMGSTEAFF,NA,NA,TRBV29-1,12,TRBJ1-1
TGTGCCAGCAGCCCCACAGGGGGCACTGAAGCTTTCTTT,CASSPTGGTEAFF,TRBD1,NA,TRBV11-1,13,TRBJ1-1
TGTGCCAGCAGCTCCGCCGGCGGGTTGGGTAATTCACCCCTCCACTTT,CASSSAGGLGNSPLHF,NA,NA,TRBV7-6,16,TRBJ1-6
TGTGCCAGTAGTATCTTCTCGGCCAATGAGCAGTTCTTC,CASSIFSANEQFF,NA,NA,TRBV19,13,TRBJ2-1
TGTGCCAGCAGCTCCTCAAGCGTTACCGGGGAGCTGTTTTTT,CASSSSSVTGELFF,NA,NA,TRBV7-6,14,TRBJ2-2
TGTGCCAGCAGTGTTGTCGGTTCAGGGGTTGGAAACACCATATATTTT,CASSVVGSGVGNTIYF,NA,few,TRBV6-1,16,TRBJ1-3
TGTGCCAGCAGCTTAAGTAGGGAAGGGGATACGCAGTATTTT,CASSLSREGDTQYF,NA,NA,TRBV11-3,14,TRBJ2-3
TGTGCCAGCAGCATGGGACAGGGGAGGCAAGAGACCCAGTACTTC,CASSMGQGRQETQYF,TRBD1,few,TRBV9,15,TRBJ2-5
TGTGCCAGCAGTTTAAACCCGGGAATGGAGCAGTTCTTC,CASSLNPGMEQFF,NA,few,TRBV6-5,13,TRBJ2-1
TGTGCCAGCAGCCCACGACAGGTCAAAGAGACCCAGTACTTC,CASSPRQVKETQYF,NA,NA,TRBV27,14,TRBJ2-5
TGTGCCAGCCGAACAAAGGTGGCAGCCTACAATGAGCAGTTCTTC,CASRTKVAAYNEQFF,NA,NA,TRBV6-1,15,TRBJ2-1
TGTGCCAGCAGTGAAGGGACAGGGGCCTCCTACGAGCAGTACTTC,CASSEGTGASYEQYF,TRBD1,NA,TRBV6-1,15,TRBJ2-7
TGTGCCAGCAGTGCACCGGGACTAAAACAGCCCCAGCATTTT,CASSAPGLKQPQHF,NA,NA,TRBV7-2,14,TRBJ1-5
TGTGCCAGCATCGCGACAGGGAGATCTGGCTACACCTTC,CASIATGRSGYTF,TRBD1,medium-sized,TRBV28,13,TRBJ1-2
TGCGCCAGCAGCTTGCAGGGGGCGCGGGGTGAAAAACTGTTTTTT,CASSLQGARGEKLFF,TRBD1,NA,TRBV5-1,15,TRBJ1-4
TGTGCCAGCAAGGTTCAGCAGGGGGAGACCCAGTACTTC,CASKVQQGETQYF,NA,few,TRBV2,13,TRBJ2-5
TGTGCCAGCAGCGTAGTGCCGGACGGGGAGCAGTACTTC,CASSVVPDGEQYF,NA,NA,TRBV9,13,TRBJ2-7
TGCGCCAGCAGCACCCGGGACAGGGCGATAGATACGCAGTATTTT,CASSTRDRAIDTQYF,TRBD1,NA,TRBV5-1,15,TRBJ2-3
TGTGCCAGCAGCCCCGTAGCGGGAGGGCGCACTGAAGCTTTCTTT,CASSPVAGGRTEAFF,NA,NA,TRBV13,15,TRBJ1-1
TGTGCCAGCAGCTTTGTGGGGGGCACAGATACGCAGTATTTT,CASSFVGGTDTQYF,NA,NA,TRBV7-6,14,TRBJ2-3
TGCGCCAGCAGCTTGCAGGACAGTACTAACTATGGCTACACCTTC,CASSLQDSTNYGYTF,NA,NA,TRBV5-1,15,TRBJ1-2
TGTGCCAGCAGCCTCGGCTCTGGAGGGAACACTGAAGCTTTCTTT,CASSLGSGGNTEAFF,NA,NA,TRBV11-1,15,TRBJ1-1
TGTGCCAGCAGGCGACAGAGCTCCTATAATTCACCCCTCCACTTT,CASRRQSSYNSPLHF,NA,NA,TRBV6-1,15,TRBJ1-6
TGTGCCAGCAGCTTAGACAGGGGGTCCTTTTCCTACGAGCAGTACTTC,CASSLDRGSFSYEQYF,TRBD1,NA,TRBV5-6,16,TRBJ2-7
TGTGCCAGCAGTAGCCGGGCCGGAGTCTACGAGCAGTACTTC,CASSSRAGVYEQYF,NA,NA,TRBV27,14,TRBJ2-7
TGCGCCAGCAGCCAAGGGCCAGAAGTCCGCACTGAAGCTTTCTTT,CASSQGPEVRTEAFF,NA,NA,TRBV4-1,15,TRBJ1-1
TGTGCCAGTAGCAAACTACAGGACGTCCAAGAGACCCAGTACTTC,CASSKLQDVQETQYF,NA,NA,TRBV19,15,TRBJ2-5
TGCGCCAGCAGCCCGACAGGCTCTGGAAACACCATATATTTT,CASSPTGSGNTIYF,NA,NA,TRBV5-1,14,TRBJ1-3
TGTGCCAGCAGCTTAAGGTACACAGATACGCAGTATTTT,CASSLRYTDTQYF,NA,once,TRBV11-2,13,TRBJ2-3
TGTGCCAGTAGCTTCGGACAGGGGGGTTACGAGACCCAGTACTTC,CASSFGQGGYETQYF,TRBD1,NA,TRBV19,15,TRBJ2-5
TGTGCCAGCAGTGATTTGGGGAATTGGGGCTACACCTTC,CASSDLGNWGYTF,NA,NA,TRBV2,13,TRBJ1-2
TGTGCCAGCAGTGCAGGGCCCAATCAGCCCCAGCATTTT,CASSAGPNQPQHF,NA,NA,TRBV2,13,TRBJ1-5
TGTGCCAGTAGTATCCAAGGGACAGGGGATCAGCCCCAGCATTTT,CASSIQGTGDQPQHF,TRBD1,once,TRBV19,15,TRBJ1-5
TGTGCCAGCTCACCAGAGGGGGCTGGTCAGCCCCAGCATTTT,CASSPEGAGQPQHF,TRBD1,NA,TRBV18,14,TRBJ1-5
TGTGCCAGCAGCTTAGCGTTGTACCAAGAGACCCAGTACTTC,CASSLALYQETQYF,NA,NA,TRBV11-2,14,TRBJ2-5
TGCGCCAGCAGCCCAAGACAGGGCCTCCAGCCCCAGCATTTT,CASSPRQGLQPQHF,TRBD1,NA,TRBV5-1,14,TRBJ1-5
TGTGCCAGCAGCGGAGAAGGACAGGGGGCTTTTCAAGAGACCCAGTACTTC,CASSGEGQGAFQETQYF,TRBD1,NA,TRBV5-6,17,TRBJ2-5
TGTGCCATCAGTATTCTATACGGGGGGCAGGGCACCGGGGAGCTGTTTTTT,CAISILYGGQGTGELFF,NA,NA,TRBV10-3,17,TRBJ2-2
TGTGCCAGCAGCTTAAACGGGGCCTACGAGCAGTACTTC,CASSLNGAYEQYF,NA,NA,TRBV7-3,13,TRBJ2-7
TGTGCCACCAGCAGAGATCGAGGGGGCGCAGGGGCCCAGTACTTC,CATSRDRGGAGAQYF,TRBD1,NA,TRBV15,15,TRBJ2-5
TGTGCCAGCAGAGGGACAGGCCGAGGAGGCAATCAGCCCCAGCATTTT,CASRGTGRGGNQPQHF,TRBD1,NA,TRBV2,16,TRBJ1-5
TGTGCCAGCAGTTACTCCCGGGGGGCTGAAAAACTGTTTTTT,CASSYSRGAEKLFF,NA,few,TRBV6-6,14,TRBJ1-4
TGTGCCAGCAGCCGGACTAGCGGGGGGTACAATGAGCAGTTCTTC,CASSRTSGGYNEQFF,TRBD2,NA,TRBV6-5,15,TRBJ2-1
TGTGCCAGCAGTTACTCGGGCCACACCGGGGAGCTGTTTTTT,CASSYSGHTGELFF,NA,NA,TRBV6-5,14,TRBJ2-2
TGTGCCAGCAGCCCCGACAGTACCTACGAGCAGTACTTC,CASSPDSTYEQYF,NA,large,TRBV7-6,13,TRBJ2-7
TGTGCCAGCAGCTTAGTAGCGGGGGGCTACAATGAGCAGTTCTTC,CASSLVAGGYNEQFF,TRBD2,NA,TRBV11-2,15,TRBJ2-1
TGTGCCAGCAGCGGACAGGTGAACACTGAAGCTTTCTTT,CASSGQVNTEAFF,TRBD1,once,TRBV14,13,TRBJ1-1
TGTGCCAGCAGCTTGGGACAGGGATTCAATGAGCAGTTCTTC,CASSLGQGFNEQFF,TRBD1,NA,TRBV5-4,14,TRBJ2-1
TGTGCCAGCAGCACCACAATGAGGACTAGCTCCTCGGAGACCCAGTACTTC,CASSTTMRTSSSETQYF,NA,NA,TRBV21-1,17,TRBJ2-5
TGTGCCAGCAGCTTAGGGGTCCAGGGTTACGAGACCCAGTACTTC,CASSLGVQGYETQYF,NA,NA,TRBV7-9,15,TRBJ2-5